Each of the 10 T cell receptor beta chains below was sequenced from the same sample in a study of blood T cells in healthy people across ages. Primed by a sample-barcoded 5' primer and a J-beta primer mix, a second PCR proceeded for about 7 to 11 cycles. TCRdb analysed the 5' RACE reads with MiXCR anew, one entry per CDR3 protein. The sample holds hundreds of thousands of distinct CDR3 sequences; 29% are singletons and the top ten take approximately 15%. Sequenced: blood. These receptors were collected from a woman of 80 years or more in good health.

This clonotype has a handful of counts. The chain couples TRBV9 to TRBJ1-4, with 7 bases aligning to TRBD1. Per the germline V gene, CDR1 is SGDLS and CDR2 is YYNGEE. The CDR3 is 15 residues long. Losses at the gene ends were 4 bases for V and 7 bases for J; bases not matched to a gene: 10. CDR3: CASSPRQGTGEKLFF. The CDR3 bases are TGTGCCAGCAGCCCACGACAGGGAACGGGTGAAAAACTGTTTTTT. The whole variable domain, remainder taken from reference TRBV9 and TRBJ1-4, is DSGVTQTPKHLITATGQRVTLRCSPRSGDLSVYWYQQSLDQGLQFLIQYYNGEERAKGNILERFSAQQFPDLHSELNLSSLELGDSALYFCASSPRQGTGEKLFFGSGTQLSVL.

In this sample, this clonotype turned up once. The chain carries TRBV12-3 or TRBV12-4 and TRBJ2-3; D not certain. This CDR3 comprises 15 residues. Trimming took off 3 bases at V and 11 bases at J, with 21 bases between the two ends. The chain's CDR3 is CASSFGRASADVQYF. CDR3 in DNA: TGTGCCAGCAGTTTCGGCAGAGCGAGCGCAGATGTGCAGTATTTT.

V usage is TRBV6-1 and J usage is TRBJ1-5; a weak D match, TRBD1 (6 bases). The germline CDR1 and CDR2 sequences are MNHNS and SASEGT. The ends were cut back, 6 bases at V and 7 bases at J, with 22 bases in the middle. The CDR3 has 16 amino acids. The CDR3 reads CASRLPTGSARQPQHF. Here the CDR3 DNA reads TGTGCCAGCAGACTACCCACAGGGAGCGCAAGGCAGCCCCAGCATTTT.

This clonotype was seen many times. The CDR3 loop is CASKVSGQGGGYEQYF. The DNA for the CDR3 is TGCGCCAGCAAGGTCTCGGGACAGGGGGGCGGCTACGAGCAGTACTTC. The J gene is TRBJ2-7, the V gene TRBV5-1, with TRBD1 identical over 11 bases. Losses at the gene ends were 6 bases for V and 3 bases for J; bases not matched to a gene: 11. Germline CDR1 is SGHRS and CDR2 is YFSETQ. CDR3 length equals 16 residues.

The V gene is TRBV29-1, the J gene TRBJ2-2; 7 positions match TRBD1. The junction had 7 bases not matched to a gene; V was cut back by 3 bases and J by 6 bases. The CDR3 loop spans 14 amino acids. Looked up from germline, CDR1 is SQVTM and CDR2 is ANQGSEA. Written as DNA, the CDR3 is TGCAGCGTTGAGTTGACAGGGTATGCCGGGGAGCTGTTTTTT. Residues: CSVELTGYAGELFF.

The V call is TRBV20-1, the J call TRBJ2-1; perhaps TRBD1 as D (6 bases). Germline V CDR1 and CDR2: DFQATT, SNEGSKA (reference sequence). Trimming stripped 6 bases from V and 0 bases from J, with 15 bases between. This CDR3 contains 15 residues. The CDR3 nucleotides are TGCAGTGCCGAGACGGCGGACAGCTCCTACAATGAGCAGTTCTTC. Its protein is CSAETADSSYNEQFF.

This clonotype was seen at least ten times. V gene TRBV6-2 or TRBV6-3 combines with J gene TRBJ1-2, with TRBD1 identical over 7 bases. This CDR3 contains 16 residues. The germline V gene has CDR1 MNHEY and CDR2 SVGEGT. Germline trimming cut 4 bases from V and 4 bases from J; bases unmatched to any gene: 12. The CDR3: CASSSRQGSMSYGYTF. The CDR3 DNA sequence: TGTGCCAGCAGTTCAAGACAGGGATCAATGAGCTATGGCTACACCTTC.

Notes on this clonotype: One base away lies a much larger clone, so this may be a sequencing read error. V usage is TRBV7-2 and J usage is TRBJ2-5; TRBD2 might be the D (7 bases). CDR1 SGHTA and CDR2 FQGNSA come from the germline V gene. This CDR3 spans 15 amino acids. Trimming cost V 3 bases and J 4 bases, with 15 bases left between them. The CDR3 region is CASSLSGGAIETQYF. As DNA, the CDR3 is TGTGCCAGCAGCTTGAGTGGGGGGGCGATAGAGACCCAGTACTTC.

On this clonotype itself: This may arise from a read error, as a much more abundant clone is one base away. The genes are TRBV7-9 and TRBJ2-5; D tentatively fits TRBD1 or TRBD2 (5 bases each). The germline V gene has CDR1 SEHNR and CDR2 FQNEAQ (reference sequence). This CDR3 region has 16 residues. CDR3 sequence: CASSLGQTTISYEQSF. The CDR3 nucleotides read TGTGCCAGCAGCTTAGGACAGACTACAATCTCCTACGAGCAGTCCTTC.

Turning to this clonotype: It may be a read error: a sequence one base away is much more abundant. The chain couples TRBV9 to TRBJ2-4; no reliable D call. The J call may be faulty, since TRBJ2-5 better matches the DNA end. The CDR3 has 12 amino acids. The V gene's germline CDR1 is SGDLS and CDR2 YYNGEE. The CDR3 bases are TGTGCCTGCAGCGTAGTCGGGGAGACCCAGTACTTC. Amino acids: CACSVVGETQYF.